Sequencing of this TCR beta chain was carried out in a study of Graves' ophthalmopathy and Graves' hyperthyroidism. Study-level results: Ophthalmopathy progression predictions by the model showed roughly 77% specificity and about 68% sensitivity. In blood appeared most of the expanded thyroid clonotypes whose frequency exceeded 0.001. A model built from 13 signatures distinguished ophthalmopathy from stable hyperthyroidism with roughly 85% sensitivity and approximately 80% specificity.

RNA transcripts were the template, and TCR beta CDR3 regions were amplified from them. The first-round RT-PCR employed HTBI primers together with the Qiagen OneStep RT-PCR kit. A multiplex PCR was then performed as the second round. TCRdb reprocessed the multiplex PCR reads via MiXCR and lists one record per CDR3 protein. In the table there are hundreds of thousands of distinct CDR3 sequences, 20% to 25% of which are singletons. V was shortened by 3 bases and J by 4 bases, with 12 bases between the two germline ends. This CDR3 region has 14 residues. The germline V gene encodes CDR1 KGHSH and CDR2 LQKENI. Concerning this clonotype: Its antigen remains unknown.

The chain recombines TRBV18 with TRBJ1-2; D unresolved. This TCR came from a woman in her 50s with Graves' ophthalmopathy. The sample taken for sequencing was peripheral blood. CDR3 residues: CASSPSEVLYGYTF. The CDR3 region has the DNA TGTGCCAGCTCACCGTCCGAGGTCCTCTATGGCTACACCTTC.